This TCR beta chain was documented in a study of blood T cell repertoires in COVID-19. Study context: The analysed material was cDNA or gDNA that came from T cells, B-cell-depleted T cells, or PBMCs.

The authors' processing: Reference gene primer amplification yielded estimated nucleated cell counts. Profiling relied on immunoSEQ multiplex PCR, and the TCRdb table lists in-frame clones only, not all of them. From that table come the V and J calls and clone size; the DNA was used to work out D and trimming. Of approximately 51,000 clones listed, roughly 86% were seen once; the top ten hold about 5%. Germline trimming cut 4 bases from V and 2 bases from J; bases unmatched to any gene: 9. The CDR3 runs to 17 residues. Germline-derived CDR1 and CDR2 are MNHEY and SMNVEV (reference sequence). The clonotype originates from a man between 40 and 49 years old with active COVID-19. Sequencing was carried out using peripheral blood. The J gene is TRBJ2-7, the V gene TRBV27; 12 nucleotides line up with TRBD2. CDR3 sequence: CASSSHSSGGGAYEQYF. The CDR3, as DNA: TGTGCCAGCAGTTCCCACTCTAGCGGGGGGGGAGCCTACGAGCAGTACTTC.